The text below deals with one T cell receptor (beta chain). In the source study's methods: Amplification of reference gene primers was used by the study to estimate nucleated cell counts. Method: immunoSEQ multiplex PCR; TCRdb's copy keeps in-frame clones and lacks some. V and J calls and clone size come straight from that table; D and trimming were deduced from the DNA. Found here are fewer than 200,000 clones, under 90% of them singletons; the top ten hold roughly 2%. This CDR3 comprises 15 residues. Germline CDR1 SGHRS, CDR2 YFSETQ. The V end was cut by 0 bases, the J end by 5 bases, with 14 bases between. The record originates from a study of blood T cell repertoires in COVID-19. Study-wide context: Donors in the United States, Italy and Spain gave samples during acute or convalescent COVID-19. PBMCs, B-cell-depleted T cells, or T cells provided the cDNA or gDNA that made up the material.

This sequence joins TRBV5-1 and TRBJ1-1; D gene ambiguous. The specimen was peripheral blood. This receptor was identified in a woman older than 75 with acute or convalescent COVID-19. The CDR3 region is CASSLAERHGTEAFF. The CDR3 coding sequence is TGCGCCAGCAGCTTGGCCGAACGCCACGGTACTGAAGCTTTCTTT.